Listed here are 10 T cell receptor beta chains from one sample, sequenced in a study of neurological immune-mediated disorders (dated by TCRdb to about 2019). The time point label on this specimen signifies: longitudinal time-point 2. Library method: 5' RACE. The reads were generated on an Illumina HiSeq 2500. TCRdb's own reprocessing of the public reads used fastp at Q25 and MiXCR and kept productive beta chains. A single entry per CDR3 protein holds the most common genes and DNA from its merged rows. Recorded for this sample are fewer than 35,000 distinct CDR3 sequences; approximately 13% of them occurred a single time. 2% to 2.5% of the sample comes from the top ten. The source material was PBMCs. These receptors all stem from a woman in her thirties or forties in good health.

A remark on this clonotype: The junction and the germline gene differ at one end; a read error may be behind it. The chain couples TRBV12-3 or TRBV12-4 to TRBJ2-7; 8 nucleotides line up with TRBD1. The CDR3 spans 14 residues. CDR3 amino acids: CASRAGTGLHDQYF. DNA for the CDR3: TGTGCCAGCAGAGCCGGGACAGGACTCCACGACCAGTACTTC.

About this clonotype itself: A much more abundant neighbour one base away suggests this may be a read error. The rearrangement uses TRBV10-3 and TRBJ2-7; D not resolved. From germline, CDR1 is ENHRY and CDR2 SYGVKD. The CDR3 runs to 12 residues. V lost 4 bases, J lost 8 bases, and 12 bases lay in between. For the CDR3, the DNA is TGTGCCATCAGTGCGGCCACCAACAAGCAGTACTTC. Protein: CAISAATNKQYF.

Comment on this clonotype: The conserved phenylalanine or tryptophan is not found at the CDR3 terminus, so this likely reflects a read error. The rearrangement joins TRBV6-1 to TRBJ2-5; 13 bases are shared with TRBD2. After removal of 4 bases from V and 5 bases from J, the junction contained 4 bases not matched to a gene. The CDR3 contains 15 residues. Germline V gene data show CDR1 as MNHNS and CDR2 as SASEGT. The CDR3 DNA is TGTGCCAGCAGTGTGGGGACTAGCGGGACGGAGACCCAGTACTCC. Amino acids: CASSVGTSGTETQYS.

This clonotype occurred many times. The CDR3 spells CASSSWTGFSTDTQYF. The DNA of the CDR3 is TGTGCCAGCAGCTCCTGGACAGGGTTTAGCACAGATACGCAGTATTTT. The V call is TRBV7-2, the J call TRBJ2-3; 8 nucleotides match TRBD1. Per germline, CDR1 SGHTA and CDR2 FQGNSA. With 4 bases clipped from V and 0 bases from J, the junction kept 6 bases outside the gene matches. The CDR3 sequence is 16 residues long.

This clonotype was counted many times. The chain employs TRBV10-2 and TRBJ1-2; D gene uncertain. Trimming left V 8 bases short and J 0 bases short, with 16 bases between. The CDR3 length is 15 residues. In germline, CDR1 is WSHSY, CDR2 SAAADI. CDR3 nucleotide sequence: TGCGCCAGCGGGTCAGGAGGGATTTCTAACTATGGCTACACCTTC. Amino acid sequence: CASGSGGISNYGYTF.

In this sample, this clonotype turned up many times. The rearrangement links TRBV9 to TRBJ2-1; tentatively, D is TRBD2 (7 bases). This CDR3 is built from 16 residues. From germline, CDR1 is SGDLS and CDR2 YYNGEE. The ends were cut back, 3 bases at V and 8 bases at J, with 21 bases in the middle. CDR3 loop: CASSADLGGPMDEQFF. CDR3 DNA: TGTGCCAGCAGCGCAGACCTCGGGGGGCCGATGGATGAGCAGTTCTTC.

This clonotype was seen only once. This chain uses TRBV12-3 or TRBV12-4 with TRBJ2-2; the D call may be TRBD1 or TRBD2 (5 bases each). The V gene lost 5 bases and the J gene lost 2 bases, with 18 bases spanning the gap. The CDR3 is 17 residues long. The CDR3 DNA reads TGTGCCAGCAGTCGATCCCCCGGGACGCAAAACACCGGGGAGCTGTTTTTT. Amino acid sequence: CASSRSPGTQNTGELFF.

Ten or more counts support this clonotype. The J gene is TRBJ1-5, the V gene TRBV9; no definite D call. Germline V gene lookup returns CDR1 SGDLS and CDR2 YYNGEE. V lost 4 bases to trimming and J lost 3 bases, with 8 bases between them. The length of the CDR3 is 13 residues. The CDR3 here is CASSSGINQPQHF. The CDR3 nucleotides read TGTGCCAGCAGCTCAGGAATCAATCAGCCCCAGCATTTT.

This clonotype has at least ten counts. V gene TRBV11-3 combines with J gene TRBJ1-2; tentatively, D is TRBD1 (5 bases). The CDR3 consists of 14 residues. Trimming removed 5 bases from V and 6 bases from J, with 16 bases in between. Per germline, CDR1 SGHNT and CDR2 YENEEA. The CDR3 region has the DNA TGTGCCAGCAGCCTATCGCGGCAGGGAGATGGCTACACCTTC. Its translation is CASSLSRQGDGYTF.

Ten or more counts support this clonotype. The chain joins TRBV7-3 to TRBJ1-5; 8 bases line up with TRBD1. The germline V gene has CDR1 SGHTA and CDR2 FQGTGA. V lost 3 bases and J lost 7; bases outside the gene matches: 5. This CDR3 comprises 14 residues. CDR3: CASSLDRAGQPQHF. The CDR3 DNA sequence: TGTGCCAGCAGCTTGGACAGGGCCGGGCAGCCCCAGCATTTT.